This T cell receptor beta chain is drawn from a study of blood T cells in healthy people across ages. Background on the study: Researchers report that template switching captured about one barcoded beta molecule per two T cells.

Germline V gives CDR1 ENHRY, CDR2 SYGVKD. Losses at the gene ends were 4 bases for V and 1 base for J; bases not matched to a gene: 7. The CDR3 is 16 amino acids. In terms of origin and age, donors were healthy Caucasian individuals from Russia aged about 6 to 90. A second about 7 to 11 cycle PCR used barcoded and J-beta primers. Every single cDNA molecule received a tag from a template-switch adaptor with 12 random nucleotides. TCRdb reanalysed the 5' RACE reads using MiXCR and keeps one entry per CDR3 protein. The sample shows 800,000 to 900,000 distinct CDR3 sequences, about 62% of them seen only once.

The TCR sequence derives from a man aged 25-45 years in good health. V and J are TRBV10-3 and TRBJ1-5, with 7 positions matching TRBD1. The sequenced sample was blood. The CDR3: CAISGGQADSNQPQHF. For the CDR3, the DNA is TGTGCCATCAGTGGAGGACAGGCGGACAGCAATCAGCCCCAGCATTTT.